What follows describes a single TCR beta chain. Its antigen is not identified. This sample's treatment: oral pan-JAK inhibitor, 5-10 mg twice daily. Collection of lesional scalp punch biopsies and peripheral blood was performed in alopecia areata patients. The germline V and J ends were trimmed by 7 bases and 1 base, with 10 bases remaining between them. The CDR3 spans 13 residues. In germline, CDR1 is LNHNV, CDR2 YYDKDF (reference sequence). These data are taken from a study of CD8+ T cells in alopecia areata. The study, taken as a whole, reports: Normal skin contains resident alphabeta T cells, and these are also sequenced in scalp samples.

Investigators isolated RNA and reverse transcribed it into cDNA to act as the sequencing template. Only in-frame clones appear in the TCRdb table, and some are missing; sequencing was by immunoSEQ multiplex PCR. The repertoire includes some 220,000 clones, less than 75% of them detected once, and 1.6% sits in the top ten. The starting material was CD4+ T cells sorted from blood, obtained at week 4, from a patient treated with tofacitinib. This TCR came from a human donor with alopecia areata. V is TRBV15 and J is TRBJ2-5, with D unresolved. CDR3 sequence reads: CATKTQSQETQYF. The DNA for the CDR3 is TGTGCCACCAAGACACAATCCCAAGAGACCCAGTACTTC.